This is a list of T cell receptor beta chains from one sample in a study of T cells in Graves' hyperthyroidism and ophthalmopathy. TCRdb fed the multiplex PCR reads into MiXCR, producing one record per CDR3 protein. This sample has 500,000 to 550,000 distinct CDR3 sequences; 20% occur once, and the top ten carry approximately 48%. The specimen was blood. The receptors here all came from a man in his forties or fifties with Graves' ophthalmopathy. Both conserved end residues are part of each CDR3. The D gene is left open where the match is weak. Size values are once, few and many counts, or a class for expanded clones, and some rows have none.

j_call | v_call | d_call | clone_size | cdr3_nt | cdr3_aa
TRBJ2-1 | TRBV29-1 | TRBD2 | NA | TGCAGCGTTGAAGAGGGACTAGCGGAAAATGAGCAGTTCTTC | CSVEEGLAENEQFF
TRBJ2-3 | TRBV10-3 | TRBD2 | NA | TGTGCCATCTCAACTAGCGGGGGGGGCACAGATACGCAGTATTTT | CAISTSGGGTDTQYF
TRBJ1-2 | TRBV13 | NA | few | TGTGCCAGCAGCTTACATATTTTTACTGGCTACACCTTC | CASSLHIFTGYTF
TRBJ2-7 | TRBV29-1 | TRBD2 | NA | TGCAGCGTTGGGGGTAGCGGGAACTACGAGCAGTACTTC | CSVGGSGNYEQYF
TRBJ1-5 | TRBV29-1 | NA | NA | TGCAGCGTTGAAGATCGCGGTCAGCCCCAGCATTTT | CSVEDRGQPQHF
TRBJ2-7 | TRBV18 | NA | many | TGTGCCAGCTCACCCCCGTTTGGGAACCGTCCTTCCTACGAGCAGTACTTC | CASSPPFGNRPSYEQYF
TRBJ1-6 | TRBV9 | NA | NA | TGTGCCAGCAGCCCGGGCCTGAGCTCCTATAATTCACCCCTCCACTTT | CASSPGLSSYNSPLHF
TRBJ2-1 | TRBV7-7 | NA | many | TGTGCTAGCAGCTTGGCTCAGGGGCCTCATGAGCAGTTCTTC | CASSLAQGPHEQFF
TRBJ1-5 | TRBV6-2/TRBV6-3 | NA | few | TGTGCCAGCAGTTACTCCCTGAATCAGCCCCAGCATTTT | CASSYSLNQPQHF
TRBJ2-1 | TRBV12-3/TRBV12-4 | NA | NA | TGTGCCAGCAGGCTCCGGGGGCTGGGGGTTGGGGAGCAGTTCTTC | CASRLRGLGVGEQFF
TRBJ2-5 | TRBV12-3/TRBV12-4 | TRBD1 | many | TGTGCCAGCGGGCCCTTGGGACAGGGGGGAGAGACCCAGTACTTC | CASGPLGQGGETQYF
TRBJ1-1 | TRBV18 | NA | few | TGTGCCAGCTCGCCCTCGGAGAACACTGAAGCTCTCTTT | CASSPSENTEALF
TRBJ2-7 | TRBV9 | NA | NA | TGTGCCAGCAGCGTAGGAGGAGGGACCTCCTACGAGCAGTACTTC | CASSVGGGTSYEQYF
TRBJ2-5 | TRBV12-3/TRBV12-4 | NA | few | TGTGCCAGCAGTTTCTGGGGAAAAGAGACCCAGTACTTC | CASSFWGKETQYF
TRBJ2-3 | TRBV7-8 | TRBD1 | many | TGTGCCAGCAGCTTAGTTGGACAGGGGATAGGCACAGATACGCAGTATTTT | CASSLVGQGIGTDTQYF
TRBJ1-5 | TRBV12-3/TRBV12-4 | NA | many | TGTGCCAGCAGTATGGGTCAGCCCCAGCATTTT | CASSMGQPQHF
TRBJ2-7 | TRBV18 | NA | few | TGTGCCAGCTCACCGAAGCACTCCTACGAGCAGTACTTC | CASSPKHSYEQYF
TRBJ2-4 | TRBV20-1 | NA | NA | TGCAGTGCTAAAGCTAGCGCGGGAAACATTCAGTACTTC | CSAKASAGNIQYF
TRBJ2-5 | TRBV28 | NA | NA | TGTGCCAGCAGTTTGCCCCTTAGGCGGCAAGAGACCCAGTACTTC | CASSLPLRRQETQYF
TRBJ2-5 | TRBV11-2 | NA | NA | TGTGCCAGCAGCCTAAGACAGACGTACCAAGAGACCCAGTACTTC | CASSLRQTYQETQYF
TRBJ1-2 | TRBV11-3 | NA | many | TGTGCCAGCAGCCTCCCCACCTCAATGAGCTATGGCTACACCTTC | CASSLPTSMSYGYTF
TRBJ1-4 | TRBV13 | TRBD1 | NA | TGTGCCAGCAGGGAGGAACAGGGGGGTAATGAAAAACTGTTTTTT | CASREEQGGNEKLFF
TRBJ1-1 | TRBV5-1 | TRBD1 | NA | TGCGCCAGCAGCTTGGGGGCAGGGGGGAACACTGAAGCTTTCTTT | CASSLGAGGNTEAFF
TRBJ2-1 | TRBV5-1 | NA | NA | TGCGCCAGCAGCCAATATTTCGGGACGGGGAACAATGAGCAGTTCTTC | CASSQYFGTGNNEQFF
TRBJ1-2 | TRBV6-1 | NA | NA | TGTGCCAGCAGCCACAGGATTAACTATGGCTACACCTTC | CASSHRINYGYTF
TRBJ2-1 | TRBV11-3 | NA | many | TGTGCCAGCAGCCATTGGGGGGCGGACAATGAGCAGTTCTTC | CASSHWGADNEQFF
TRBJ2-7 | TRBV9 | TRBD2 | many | TGTGCCAGCAGCGTCGGGACTAGCGGGACGGGCTCCTACGAGCAGTACTTC | CASSVGTSGTGSYEQYF
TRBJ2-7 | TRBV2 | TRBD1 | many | TGTGCCAGCAGTGAAGGACAGGGCCTCGAGCAGTACTTC | CASSEGQGLEQYF
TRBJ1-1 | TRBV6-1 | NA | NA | NA | CASILAGTGNTEAFF
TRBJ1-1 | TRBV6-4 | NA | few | TGTGCCAGCACGCGACAGAGTTACACTGAAGCTTTCTTT | CASTRQSYTEAFF
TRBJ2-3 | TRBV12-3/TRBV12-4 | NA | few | TGTGCCAGCAGCATAGAGGGGGGCCCCGGAGATACGCAGTATTTT | CASSIEGGPGDTQYF
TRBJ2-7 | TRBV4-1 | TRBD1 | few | TGCGCCAGCAGCCAGGGACAGACTACAACCTACGAGCAGTACTTC | CASSQGQTTTYEQYF
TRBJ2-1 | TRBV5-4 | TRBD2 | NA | TGTGCCAGCAGCCCGGAGGGCGGGGGATACAATGAGCAGTTCTTC | CASSPEGGGYNEQFF
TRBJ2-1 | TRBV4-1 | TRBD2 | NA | TGCGCCAGCAGCCTTCGACTAGCGGATGAGCAGTTCTTC | CASSLRLADEQFF
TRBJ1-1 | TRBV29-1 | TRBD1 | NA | TGCAGCGGAATCTTTTATGGGACAGGGGGCGCGGGCACTGAAGCTTTCTTT | CSGIFYGTGGAGTEAFF
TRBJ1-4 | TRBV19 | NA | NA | TGTGCCAGTAGTATAGGTGGTGGAAAACTGTTTTTT | CASSIGGGKLFF
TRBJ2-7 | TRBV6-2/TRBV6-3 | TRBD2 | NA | TGTGCCAGCAGTCACTGGACTAGCGGGAGTTACGAGCAGTACTTC | CASSHWTSGSYEQYF
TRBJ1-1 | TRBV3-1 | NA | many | TGTGCCAGCAGCCAGGAAGGGGGCACTGAAGCTTTCTTT | CASSQEGGTEAFF
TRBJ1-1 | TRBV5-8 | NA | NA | TGTGCCAGCAGCTTGTTGGTTGGACGAAATACTGAAGCTTTCTTT | CASSLLVGRNTEAFF
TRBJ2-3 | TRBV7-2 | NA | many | TGTGCCAGCAGCTTAGATACGGGTTGGGGCACAGATACGCAGTATTTT | CASSLDTGWGTDTQYF
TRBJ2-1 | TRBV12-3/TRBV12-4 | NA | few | TGTGCCAGCAGTTTAGGGCCGGACGGGCTCAGATACAATGAGCAGTTCTTC | CASSLGPDGLRYNEQFF
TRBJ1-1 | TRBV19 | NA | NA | TGTGCCAGTAGTCCGCCCGACAGTTTAACCGAAGCTTTCTTT | CASSPPDSLTEAFF
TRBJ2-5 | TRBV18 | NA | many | TGTGCCAGTTCAACGCAAGAGACCCAGTACTTC | CASSTQETQYF
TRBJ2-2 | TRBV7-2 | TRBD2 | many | TGTGCCAGCAGCCCTTCACCCGGGACTAGCGGAAACACCGGGGAGCTGTTTTTT | CASSPSPGTSGNTGELFF
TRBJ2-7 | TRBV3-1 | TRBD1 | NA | TGTGCCAGCAGCTTACGACAGGGGGTAACCTACAAGCAGTACTTC | CASSLRQGVTYKQYF
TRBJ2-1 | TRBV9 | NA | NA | TGTGCCAGCAGCCCCGCAGCGGCCAACGATGAGCAGTTCTTC | CASSPAAANDEQFF
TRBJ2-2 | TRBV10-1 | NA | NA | TGCGCCAGCAGTGGCCGGACAGAGAACACCGGGGAGCTGTCTTTT | CASSGRTENTGELSF
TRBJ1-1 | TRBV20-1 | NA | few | TGCAGTGCTAGAGATCATGAGGAACAGGAAGAAGCTTTCTTT | CSARDHEEQEEAFF
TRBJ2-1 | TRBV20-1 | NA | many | TGCAGTGCTAGGGCTAGCAGCAATGAGCAGTTCTTC | CSARASSNEQFF
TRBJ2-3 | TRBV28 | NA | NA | TGTGCCAGCAGTTCCTTGATAAGTTCCACAGATACGCAGTATTTT | CASSSLISSTDTQYF
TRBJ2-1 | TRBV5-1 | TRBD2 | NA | TGCGCCAGCAGAGGTAGCGGGGCATCCTACAATGAGCAGTTCTTC | CASRGSGASYNEQFF
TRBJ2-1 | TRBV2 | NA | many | TGTGCCAGCCGTGACTCAACACCTCTCAATGAGCAGTTCTTC | CASRDSTPLNEQFF
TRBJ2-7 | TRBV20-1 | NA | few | TGCAGTGCTAGAGATTGGGGGACCGGGACTGAGCACTACGAGCAGTACTTC | CSARDWGTGTEHYEQYF
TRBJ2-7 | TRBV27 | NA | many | TGTGCCAGCAGGCCCTCTATAGGGTATCCCATGAACGAGCAGTACTTC | CASRPSIGYPMNEQYF
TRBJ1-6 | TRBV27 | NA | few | TGTGCCAGCAGTTTATCCCCCCAGACAGCCTTAGGGTCACCCCTCCACTTT | CASSLSPQTALGSPLHF